This T cell receptor (beta chain) was sequenced in a study of blood T cell repertoires in COVID-19. For the study at large: Specimens from acute and convalescent COVID-19 originated in the United States, Italy and Spain. From T cells, B-cell-depleted T cells, or PBMCs came the material, which was cDNA or gDNA.

The CDR3 is 13 residues long. V lost 0 bases to trimming and J lost 2 bases, with 3 bases between them. Germline V gene data show CDR1 as SGHTS and CDR2 as YDEGEE. Per the original data handling: Reference gene primer amplification gave nucleated cell count estimates. Profiling relied on immunoSEQ multiplex PCR, and the TCRdb table lists in-frame clones only, not all of them. V and J calls and clone size follow that table, whereas D and trimming were derived from the DNA. The sample records 45,000 to 55,000 clones, roughly nine tenths being singletons. The sample consisted of peripheral blood. The clonotype originates from a woman in her thirties or forties with active COVID-19. V and J are TRBV5-8 and TRBJ1-5; D unclear. The CDR3 bases are TGTGCCAGCAGCTTGGGGCGCAATCAGCCCCAGCATTTT. The encoded protein is CASSLGRNQPQHF.